This TCR beta chain was recorded in a study of CD8+ T cells in alopecia areata. Study-wide points: Normal scalp had lower clonality than lesional scalp, with alopecia totalis/universalis lesions showing this most strongly. Scalp samples also yield sequences of resident alphabeta T cells from normal skin. Against the mouse data, patients shared TCRs less clearly, possibly for HLA reasons.

The table lists this clone with a few counts. The antigen is not known. From PBMCs, CD4+ and CD8+ T cells were sorted. Extraction of RNA preceded its reverse transcription into cDNA, which served as the sequencing template. The assay was immunoSEQ multiplex PCR, and TCRdb's table has in-frame clones only and misses some. The repertoire consists of roughly 200,000 clones, with about 61% occurring once and the leading ten covering approximately 4.9%. The CDR3 has 14 residues. The V end was cut by 0 bases, the J end by 7 bases, with 8 bases between. CDR1 is SGHRS, CDR2 YFSETQ, per germline. The sequenced material came from CD8+ T cells sorted from blood. The receptor was derived from a human donor in good health. The chain carries TRBV5-1 and TRBJ1-6; D is ambiguous. The CDR3 bases are TGCGCCAGCAGCTTGGGGACGGACAATTCACCCCTCCACTTT. This codes for CASSLGTDNSPLHF.